This T cell receptor (beta chain) was sequenced in a study of long-term antiretroviral therapy in people with HIV. Study observations and caveats: Blood, drawn from about 2004 to 2018, may reflect older ART regimens. Versus controls, repertoires in people with HIV had narrower CDR3 length ranges.

For each donor, at least one pre-ART and at least two post-ART PBMC samples were available. On this clone: Antigen unknown.

CDR3 length: 20 amino acids. The V gene lost 0 bases and the J gene lost 0 bases, with 18 bases spanning the gap. CDR1 and CDR2 (germline): SGHVS, FNYEAQ. At the survey level, the v3.0 immunoSEQ assay was run. The assay was immunoSEQ multiplex PCR, and TCRdb's table has in-frame clones only and misses some. This table holds about 24,000 clones, about 80% found once. The chain has TRBV7-6 and TRBJ2-6; a weak D match, TRBD2 (5 bases). This TCR derives from a man aged 25-40 years with HIV. This specimen consisted of unsorted PBMCs, obtained 4.4 years after starting antiretroviral therapy. CDR3 protein: CASSLARRTASPSGANVLTF. In DNA form, the CDR3 reads TGTGCCAGCAGCTTAGCGAGGAGGACGGCCTCCCCCTCTGGGGCCAACGTCCTGACTTTC.